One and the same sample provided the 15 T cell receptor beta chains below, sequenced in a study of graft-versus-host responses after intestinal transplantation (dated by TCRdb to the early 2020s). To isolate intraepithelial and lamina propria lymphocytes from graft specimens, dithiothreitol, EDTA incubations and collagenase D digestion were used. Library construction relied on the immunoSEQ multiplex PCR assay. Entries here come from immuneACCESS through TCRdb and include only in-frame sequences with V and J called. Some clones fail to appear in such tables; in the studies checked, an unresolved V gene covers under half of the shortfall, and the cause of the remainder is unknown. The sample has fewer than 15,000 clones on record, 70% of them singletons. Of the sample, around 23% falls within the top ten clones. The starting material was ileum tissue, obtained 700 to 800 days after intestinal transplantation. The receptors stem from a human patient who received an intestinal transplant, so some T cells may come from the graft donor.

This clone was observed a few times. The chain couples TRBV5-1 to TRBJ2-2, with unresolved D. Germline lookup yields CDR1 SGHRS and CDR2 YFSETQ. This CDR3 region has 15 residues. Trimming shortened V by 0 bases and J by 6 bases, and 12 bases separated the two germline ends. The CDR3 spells CASSLDAGSSGELFF. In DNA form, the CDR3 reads TGCGCCAGCAGCTTGGATGCAGGATCGTCCGGGGAGCTGTTTTTT.

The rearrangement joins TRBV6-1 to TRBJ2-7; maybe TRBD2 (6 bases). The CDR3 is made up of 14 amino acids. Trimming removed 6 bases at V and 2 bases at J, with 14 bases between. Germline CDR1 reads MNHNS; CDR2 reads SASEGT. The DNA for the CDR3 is TGTGCCAGCAGCCCCGGGGACTTCCCCTACGAGCAGTACTTC. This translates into CASSPGDFPYEQYF.

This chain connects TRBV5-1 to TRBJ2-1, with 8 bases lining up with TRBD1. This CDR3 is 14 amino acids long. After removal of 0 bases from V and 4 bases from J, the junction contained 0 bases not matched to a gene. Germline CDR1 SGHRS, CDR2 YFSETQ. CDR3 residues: CASSLGTGYNEQFF. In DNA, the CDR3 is TGCGCCAGCAGCTTGGGGACAGGGTACAATGAGCAGTTCTTC. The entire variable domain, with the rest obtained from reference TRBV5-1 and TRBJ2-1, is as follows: KAGVTQTPRYLIKTRGQQVTLSCSPISGHRSVSWYQQTPGQGLQFLFEYFSETQRNKGNFPGRFSGRQFSNSRSEMNVSTLELGDSALYLCASSLGTGYNEQFFGPGTRLTVL.

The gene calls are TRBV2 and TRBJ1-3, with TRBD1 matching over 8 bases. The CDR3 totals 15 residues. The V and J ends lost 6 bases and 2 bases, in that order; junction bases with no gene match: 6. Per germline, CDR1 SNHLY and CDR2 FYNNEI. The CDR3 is CASSDQGAAGNTIYF. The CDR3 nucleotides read TGTGCCAGCAGCGACCAGGGGGCTGCTGGAAACACCATATATTTT. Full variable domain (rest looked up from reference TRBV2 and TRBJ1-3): EPEVTQTPSHQVTQMGQEVILRCVPISNHLYFYWYRQILGQKVEFLVSFYNNEISEKSEIFDDQFSVERPDGSNFTLKIRSTKLEDSAMYFCASSDQGAAGNTIYFGEGSWLTVV.

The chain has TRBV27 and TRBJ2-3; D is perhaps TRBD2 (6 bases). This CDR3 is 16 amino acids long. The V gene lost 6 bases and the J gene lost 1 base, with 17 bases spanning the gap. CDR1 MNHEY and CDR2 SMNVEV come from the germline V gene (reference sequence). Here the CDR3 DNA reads TGTGCCAGCAGCCGCCTCCGGGGAGGCGGCACAGATACGCAGTATTTT. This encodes CASSRLRGGGTDTQYF.

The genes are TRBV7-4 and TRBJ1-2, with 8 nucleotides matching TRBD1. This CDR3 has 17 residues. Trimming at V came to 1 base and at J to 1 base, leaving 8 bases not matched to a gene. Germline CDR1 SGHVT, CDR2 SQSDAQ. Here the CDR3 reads CASSLVGSGQVNYGYTF. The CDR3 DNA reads TGTGCCAGCAGCTTAGTAGGGTCGGGACAGGTTAACTATGGCTACACCTTC.

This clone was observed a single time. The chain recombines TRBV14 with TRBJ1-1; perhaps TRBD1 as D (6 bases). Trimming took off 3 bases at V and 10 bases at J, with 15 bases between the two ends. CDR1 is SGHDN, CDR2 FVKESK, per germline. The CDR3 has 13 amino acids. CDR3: CASSHVFRGTAFF. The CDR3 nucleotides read TGTGCCAGCAGCCACGTCTTTAGGGGGACAGCTTTCTTT. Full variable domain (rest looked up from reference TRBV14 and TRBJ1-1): EAGVTQFPSHSVIEKGQTVTLRCDPISGHDNLYWYRRVMGKEIKFLLHFVKESKQDESGMPNNRFLAERTGGTYSTLKVQPAELEDSGVYFCASSHVFRGTAFFGQGTRLTVV.

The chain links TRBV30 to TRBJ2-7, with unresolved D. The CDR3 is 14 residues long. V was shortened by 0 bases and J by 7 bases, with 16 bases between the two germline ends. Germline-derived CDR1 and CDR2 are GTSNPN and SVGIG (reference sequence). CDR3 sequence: CAWSVGPLMREQYF. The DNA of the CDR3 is TGTGCCTGGAGTGTAGGCCCCCTAATGAGGGAGCAGTACTTC.

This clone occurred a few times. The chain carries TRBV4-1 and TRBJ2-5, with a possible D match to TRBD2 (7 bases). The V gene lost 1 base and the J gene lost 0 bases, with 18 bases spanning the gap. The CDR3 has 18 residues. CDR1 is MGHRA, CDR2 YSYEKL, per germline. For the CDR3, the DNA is TGCGCCAGCAGCCAAGGGCTCGGGGCGGGGGCTTACCAAGAGACCCAGTACTTC. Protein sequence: CASSQGLGAGAYQETQYF.

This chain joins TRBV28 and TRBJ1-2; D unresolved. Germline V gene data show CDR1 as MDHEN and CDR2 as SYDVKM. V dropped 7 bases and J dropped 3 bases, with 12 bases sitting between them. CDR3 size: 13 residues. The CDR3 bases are TGTGCCAGCACCGCCGGACGGCACTATGGCTACACCTTC. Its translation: CASTAGRHYGYTF.

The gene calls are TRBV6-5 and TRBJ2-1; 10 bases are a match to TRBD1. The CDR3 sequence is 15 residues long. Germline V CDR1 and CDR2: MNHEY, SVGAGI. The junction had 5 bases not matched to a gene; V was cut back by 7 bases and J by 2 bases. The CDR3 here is CASTLDRGPYNEQFF. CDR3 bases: TGTGCCAGCACCCTTGACAGGGGGCCCTACAATGAGCAGTTCTTC.

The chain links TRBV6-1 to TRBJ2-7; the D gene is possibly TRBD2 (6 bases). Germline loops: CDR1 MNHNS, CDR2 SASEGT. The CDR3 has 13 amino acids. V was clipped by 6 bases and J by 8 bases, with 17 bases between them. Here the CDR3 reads CASRFGTHDKQYF. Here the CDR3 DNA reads TGTGCCAGCAGATTCGGGACTCATGACAAGCAGTACTTC.

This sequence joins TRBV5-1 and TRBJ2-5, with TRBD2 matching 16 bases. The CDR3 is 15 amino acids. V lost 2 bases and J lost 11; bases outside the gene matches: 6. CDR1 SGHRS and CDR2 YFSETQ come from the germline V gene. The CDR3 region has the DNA TGCGCCAGCAGCTTAGAGGGACTAGCGGGAGGGGAGCAGTACTTC. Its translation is CASSLEGLAGGEQYF.

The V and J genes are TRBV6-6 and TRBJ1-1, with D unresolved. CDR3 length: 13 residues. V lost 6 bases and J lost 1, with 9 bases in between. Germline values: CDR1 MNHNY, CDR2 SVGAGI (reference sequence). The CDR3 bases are TGTGCCAGCAGCACCACAGAGAACACTGAAGCTTTCTTT. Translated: CASSTTENTEAFF.

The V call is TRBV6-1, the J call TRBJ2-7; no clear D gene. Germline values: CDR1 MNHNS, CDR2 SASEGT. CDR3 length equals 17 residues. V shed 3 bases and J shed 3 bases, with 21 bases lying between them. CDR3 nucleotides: TGTGCCAGCAGTGACGACCATGGCATACCTTGGGGCTACGAGCAGTACTTC. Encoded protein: CASSDDHGIPWGYEQYF.